One sample yielded the 17 T cell receptor beta chains listed below, sequenced in a study of T cell responses to AZD1222 COVID-19 vaccine. Only in-frame clones appear in the TCRdb table, and some are missing; sequencing was by immunoSEQ multiplex PCR. Among around 94,000 clones listed, 70% to 90% were seen once. The sequenced sample was peripheral blood, obtained on day 0 of AZD1222 vaccination. These receptor sequences come from an adult in good health.

This chain connects TRBV11-2 to TRBJ2-1; 10 bases match TRBD1. The V gene end was trimmed by 7 bases and the J gene end by 7 bases; junction bases not matched to a gene: 7. The germline CDR1 and CDR2 sequences are SGHAT and FQNNGV. This CDR3 comprises 14 residues. The CDR3 protein is CASIRQGAWNEQFF. CDR3 sequence (DNA): TGTGCCAGCATCAGACAGGGGGCATGGAATGAGCAGTTCTTC.

In its sample, this clone was seen once. The chain carries TRBV21-1 and TRBJ1-2. TRBV21-1 is a pseudogene. This CDR3 comprises 11 residues. The CDR3 region has the DNA TGTGCCAGCCGCGACGGTTATGGCTACACCTTC. This translates into CASRDGYGYTF.

The chain has TRBV7-2 and TRBJ2-3; 14 positions agree with TRBD2. The V gene's germline CDR1 is SGHTA and CDR2 FQGNSA. There are 17 residues in the CDR3. V trimming: 1 base; J trimming: 4 bases; junction bases outside the gene matches: 4. As DNA, the CDR3 is TGTGCCAGCAGCTTAGGACTAGCGGGGGGGCCAGCAGATACGCAGTATTTT. This encodes CASSLGLAGGPADTQYF.

The V gene is TRBV5-1, the J gene TRBJ1-1; no clear D. Germline V lookup: CDR1 SGHRS, CDR2 YFSETQ. This CDR3 comprises 13 residues. The V gene lost 4 bases and the J gene lost 1 base, with 8 bases spanning the gap. CDR3 sequence reads: CASSRGPNTEAFF. CDR3 nucleotide sequence: TGCGCCAGCAGCCGAGGCCCGAACACTGAAGCTTTCTTT.

J is TRBJ1-2 and V is TRBV4-3, with 9 positions matching TRBD1. Per the germline V gene, CDR1 is LGHNA and CDR2 is YSLEER. V shed 3 bases and J 8 bases; nucleotides not matched to a gene: 4. This CDR3 has 13 residues. CDR3 coding DNA: TGCGCCAGCAGCCATAGGACAGGGGTAGGCTACACCTTC. The encoded protein is CASSHRTGVGYTF.

V is TRBV3-1 (or the pseudogene TRBV3-2) and J is TRBJ2-2; D is unclear. This CDR3 region has 12 residues. Per the germline V gene, CDR1 is LGHDT and CDR2 is YNNKEL (reference sequence). Trimming cost V 3 bases and J 3 bases, with 2 bases left between them. The CDR3 region has the DNA TGTGCCAGCAGCCACCACACCGGGGAGCTGTTTTTT. Translation: CASSHHTGELFF.

This chain uses TRBV5-4 with TRBJ2-3; 12 bases line up with TRBD2. V dropped 6 bases and J dropped 4; count of bases not matched to a gene: 6. CDR1 and CDR2 from the germline V gene are SGHNT and YYREEE (reference sequence). This CDR3 has 15 residues. The CDR3 nucleotides are TGTGCCAGCACCCTCCTAGCGGGGGGGCCAGATACGCAGTATTTT. Translated: CASTLLAGGPDTQYF.

The chain links TRBV5-1 to TRBJ2-3, with 10 bases that match TRBD2. In germline, CDR1 is SGHRS, CDR2 YFSETQ. The junction had 5 bases not matched to a gene; V was cut back by 0 bases and J by 4 bases. The CDR3 runs 16 residues. The CDR3 sequence is CASSLERGGDADTQYF. The CDR3 DNA is TGCGCCAGCAGCTTGGAGCGGGGGGGCGACGCAGATACGCAGTATTTT.

This clone was counted a single time. The chain combines TRBV25-1 with TRBJ1-1; no clear D gene. With 0 bases removed from V and 6 bases from J, the gap between germline ends came to 8 bases. In germline, CDR1 is MGHDK, CDR2 SYGVNS. This CDR3 has 13 residues. Here the CDR3 DNA reads TGTGCCAGCAGTGAATACTACCCAGCTGAAGCTTTCTTT. Its protein is CASSEYYPAEAFF.

V usage is TRBV19 and J usage is TRBJ1-1, with D maybe TRBD1 (5 bases). The CDR3 has 15 residues. Per germline, CDR1 LNHDA and CDR2 SQIVND (reference sequence). V was pared by 6 bases and J by 5 bases, with 19 bases between. The CDR3 nucleotides are TGTGCCAGTAGCCCTCCGGCGGGGCCTTGGACTGAAGCTTTCTTT. This encodes CASSPPAGPWTEAFF.

This clone has just one count. The chain combines TRBV11-2 with TRBJ1-6; TRBD1 agrees at 8 bases. The germline gives CDR1 SGHAT, CDR2 FQNNGV. The V and J ends lost 2 bases and 18 bases, in that order; junction bases with no gene match: 15. This CDR3 has 15 amino acids. This CDR3 is CASSLTGTGVQGNHF. The CDR3 DNA is TGTGCCAGCAGCTTAACGGGGACAGGAGTTCAGGGGAACCACTTT.

V gene TRBV5-6 combines with J gene TRBJ2-7; D is possibly TRBD2 (6 bases). This CDR3 is built from 15 residues. V shed 4 bases and J shed 8 bases, with 22 bases lying between them. From germline, CDR1 is SGHDT and CDR2 YYEEEE. The CDR3 bases are TGTGCCAGCAGCCCACGGGGCGGGCTGGGAGGCCAGCAGTACTTC. This translates into CASSPRGGLGGQQYF.

The V and J genes are TRBV5-5 and TRBJ2-1; D is perhaps TRBD2 (7 bases). Trimming pared 0 bases from V and 5 bases from J, leaving 24 bases between. The CDR3 runs 19 residues. The germline V gene has CDR1 SGHKS and CDR2 YYEKEE (reference sequence). The CDR3 nucleotides read TGTGCCAGCAGCTTGGAGCGGGCCTGGGGGCGGCGGGGGAACAATGAGCAGTTCTTC. The encoded protein is CASSLERAWGRRGNNEQFF. Variable domain in full (rest from reference TRBV5-5 and TRBJ2-1): DAGVTQSPTHLIKTRGQQVTLRCSPISGHKSVSWYQQVLGQGPQFIFQYYEKEERGRGNFPDRFSARQFPNYSSELNVNALLLGDSALYLCASSLERAWGRRGNNEQFFGPGTRLTVL.

The V call is TRBV6-5, the J call TRBJ1-1; a weak D match, TRBD1 (5 bases). Germline CDR1 and CDR2: MNHEY and SVGAGI. The CDR3 is 14 amino acids. Deletions cut 4 bases from V and 1 base from J, with 10 bases between. The CDR3 protein is CASSWSRANTEAFF. The CDR3 bases are TGTGCCAGCAGTTGGTCCAGGGCGAACACTGAAGCTTTCTTT.

The chain carries TRBV15 and TRBJ1-4; TRBD1 might be the D (5 bases). Trimming stripped 5 bases from V and 10 bases from J, with 20 bases between. This CDR3 has 15 amino acids. CDR1 is LNHNV and CDR2 is YYDKDF in the germline V gene (reference sequence). Written as DNA, the CDR3 is TGTGCCACCAGCGGGTCCGGGACGGAGATGATAAAACTGTTTTTT. Its translation is CATSGSGTEMIKLFF.

The CDR3 sequence: CASSVPGETGELFF. CDR3 sequence (DNA): TGCGCCAGCAGTGTGCCCGGGGAAACCGGGGAGCTGTTTTTT. The chain carries TRBV10-2 and TRBJ2-2; D might be TRBD2 (5 bases). From germline, CDR1 is WSHSY and CDR2 SAAADI. This CDR3 contains 14 residues. Trimming removed 4 bases at V and 5 bases at J, with 11 bases between.

The rearrangement uses TRBV12-5 and TRBJ1-6, with D perhaps TRBD1 (6 bases). V lost 5 bases and J lost 7, with 15 bases in between. Germline V gene data show CDR1 as LGHNT and CDR2 as FRNRAP. The CDR3 covers 15 residues. CDR3 sequence reads: CASGPTGGGNSPLHF. The CDR3 nucleotides are TGTGCTAGTGGTCCCACGGGGGGCGGGAATTCACCCCTCCACTTT.